This TCR beta chain was obtained from a study of T-cell memory formation after mild COVID-19. Across the whole study: Clusters were largely donor specific.

Via MiXCR, TCRdb re-called the 5' RACE reads, giving one row per CDR3 protein. Of around 250,000 distinct CDR3 sequences in the sample, 15% to 20% were seen once. This clonotype was counted only a few times. From germline, CDR1 is SGHVS and CDR2 FNYEAQ. Trimming cost V 0 bases and J 1 base, with 12 bases left between them. The CDR3 has 16 residues. Specimen: PBMCs or a T cell subset sorted from them (not recorded which). This clonotype originated in a man between 18 and 35 years old who had mild COVID-19 (a few samples of this study predate the infection). Cell type and time point are not known. This sequence joins TRBV7-6 and TRBJ2-5, with D perhaps TRBD2 (6 bases). The CDR3: CASSLAAGRLQETQYF. Written as DNA, the CDR3 is TGTGCCAGCAGCTTAGCTGCGGGGAGGCTCCAAGAGACCCAGTACTTC.